This passage covers 21 T cell receptor beta chains from one sample sequenced in a study of T cell responses to AZD1222 COVID-19 vaccine. The assay was immunoSEQ multiplex PCR, and TCRdb's table has in-frame clones only and misses some. Of about 110,000 clones in the sample, 80% to 95% were seen once. Sequencing used peripheral blood, obtained on day 0 of AZD1222 vaccination. The receptors originated from an adult in good health.

The V call is TRBV6-1, the J call TRBJ2-5; D is ambiguous. The CDR3 has 14 residues. Germline lookup yields CDR1 MNHNS and CDR2 SASEGT. Trimming cost V 6 bases and J 0 bases, with 11 bases left between them. In nucleotides, the CDR3 is TGTGCCAGCAGCCCCGGACCCAACCAAGAGACCCAGTACTTC. Translating gives CASSPGPNQETQYF.

The V gene is TRBV18, the J gene TRBJ1-3; no clear D. V was clipped by 3 bases and J by 3 bases, with 12 bases between them. The length of the CDR3 is 15 residues. Germline CDR1 is KGHSH and CDR2 is LQKENI. CDR3 DNA sequence: TGTGCCAGCTCACCCTTGGGCAGCGATGGAAACACCATATATTTT. Translation: CASSPLGSDGNTIYF. The whole variable domain, remainder taken from reference TRBV18 and TRBJ1-3, is NAGVMQNPRHLVRRRGQEARLRCSPMKGHSHVYWYRQLPEEGLKFMVYLQKENIIDESGMPKERFSAEFPKEGPSILRIQQVVRGDSAAYFCASSPLGSDGNTIYFGEGSWLTVV.

The J gene is TRBJ2-3, the V gene TRBV27, with D tentatively TRBD2 (7 bases). Trimming shortened V by 5 bases and J by 5 bases, and 23 bases separated the two germline ends. CDR1 and CDR2 (germline): MNHEY, SMNVEV (reference sequence). The CDR3 is 17 residues long. The DNA for the CDR3 is TGTGCCAGCAGTATCCCCTCTCTGGGGGGGCGTGAAGATACGCAGTATTTT. It codes for CASSIPSLGGREDTQYF.

The rearrangement links TRBV13 to TRBJ2-3, with 10 nucleotides matching TRBD2. With V trimmed by 2 bases and J by 2 bases, 13 bases remained unmatched. The CDR3 is made up of 19 amino acids. CDR1 and CDR2 (germline): PRHDT, FYEKMQ (reference sequence). The CDR3 DNA sequence: TGTGCCAGCAGCTTAAACTTTCCTAGCGGGGGCTGGGTCACAGATACGCAGTATTTT. Translated: CASSLNFPSGGWVTDTQYF.

The V gene is TRBV6-5, the J gene TRBJ1-4, with D perhaps TRBD1 (6 bases). This CDR3 is built from 15 residues. Per the germline V gene, CDR1 is MNHEY and CDR2 is SVGAGI. Deletions cut 7 bases from V and 8 bases from J, with 20 bases between. The CDR3 sequence is CASIAEGGPWEKLFF. The DNA of the CDR3 is TGTGCCAGCATTGCCGAGGGGGGGCCGTGGGAAAAACTGTTTTTT.

The V call is TRBV6-5, the J call TRBJ1-1; a possible D gene is TRBD1 (6 bases). Trimming took off 7 bases at V and 8 bases at J, with 17 bases between the two ends. Germline assignment: CDR1 MNHEY and CDR2 SVGAGI. The CDR3 is 13 amino acids. The chain's CDR3 is CASTKRTALEAFF. CDR3 coding DNA: TGTGCCAGCACCAAGCGGACAGCTCTGGAAGCTTTCTTT.

A few counts support this clone. The rearrangement joins TRBV29-1 to TRBJ2-3; possibly TRBD2 for D (5 bases). Trimming shortened V by 7 bases and J by 3 bases, and 11 bases separated the two germline ends. The germline CDR1 and CDR2 sequences are SQVTM and ANQGSEA. The CDR3 runs 12 residues. The CDR3 loop is CSARTGTDTQYF. Here the CDR3 DNA reads TGCAGCGCTCGAACGGGGACAGATACGCAGTATTTT.

The rearrangement uses TRBV28 and TRBJ1-2; D is undetermined. CDR3 length: 15 amino acids. V shed 3 bases and J shed 3 bases, with 14 bases lying between them. Germline values: CDR1 MDHEN, CDR2 SYDVKM. CDR3 region: CASSFWGGSYYGYTF. CDR3 in DNA: TGTGCCAGCAGTTTCTGGGGAGGGAGCTACTATGGCTACACCTTC.

This rearrangement joins TRBV28 to TRBJ1-5; a weak D match, TRBD1 (6 bases). CDR1 and CDR2 (germline): MDHEN, SYDVKM. With 3 bases removed from V and 2 bases from J, the gap between germline ends came to 17 bases. This CDR3 spans 17 amino acids. The CDR3 DNA reads TGTGCCAGCAGTTTGGGGGGGCGACCCCCGGGCAATCAGCCCCAGCATTTT. Protein product: CASSLGGRPPGNQPQHF. Supplemented by reference TRBV28 and TRBJ1-5, the full variable domain reads DVKVTQSSRYLVKRTGEKVFLECVQDMDHENMFWYRQDPGLGLRLIYFSYDVKMKEKGDIPEGYSVSREKKERFSLILESASTNQTSMYLCASSLGGRPPGNQPQHFGDGTRLSIL.

The rearrangement links TRBV5-4 to TRBJ1-4; D not resolved. Germline values: CDR1 SGHNT, CDR2 YYREEE (reference sequence). The ends were cut back, 7 bases at V and 4 bases at J, with 8 bases in the middle. The CDR3 contains 12 residues. The chain's CDR3 is CASREDNEKLFF. The CDR3 DNA sequence: TGTGCCAGCCGGGAAGATAATGAAAAACTGTTTTTT.

V is TRBV6-2 or TRBV6-3 and J is TRBJ1-6, with 11 bases aligning to TRBD1. The CDR3 is 15 amino acids. J lost 15 bases, V lost 2 bases, and 9 bases had no gene match. The V gene's germline CDR1 is MNHEY and CDR2 SVGEGT. The CDR3 region is CASSYPGQGVIGLHF. The CDR3 bases are TGTGCCAGCAGTTACCCGGGACAGGGGGTAATTGGCCTCCACTTT.

This chain links TRBV19 with TRBJ2-5; D is uncertain. Germline V gene sequence: CDR1 LNHDA, CDR2 SQIVND (reference sequence). Between the trimmed V and J ends, which lost 5 bases and 7 bases, there was a span of 8 bases. The CDR3 has 11 residues. CDR3 protein: CASSLRGTQYF. In nucleotides, the CDR3 is TGTGCCAGTAGTCTACGTGGGACCCAGTACTTC. Complete variable domain (other parts from reference TRBV19 and TRBJ2-5): DGGITQSPKYLFRKEGQNVTLSCEQNLNHDAMYWYRQDPGQGLRLIYYSQIVNDFQKGDIAEGYSVSREKKESFPLTVTSAQKNPTAFYLCASSLRGTQYFGPGTRLLVL.

The chain carries TRBV19 and TRBJ1-2, with D unresolved. CDR1 is LNHDA, CDR2 SQIVND, per germline (reference sequence). This CDR3 spans 12 amino acids. Trimming took off 6 bases at V and 6 bases at J, with 11 bases between the two ends. The CDR3 DNA follows: TGTGCCAGTAGCCGCGGGGAGGATGGCTACACCTTC. Protein sequence: CASSRGEDGYTF.

The rearrangement joins TRBV28 to TRBJ2-4, with D unclear. The CDR3 is 14 amino acids. Trimming cost V 5 bases and J 8 bases, with 16 bases left between them. Germline V gene lookup returns CDR1 MDHEN and CDR2 SYDVKM. Written as DNA, the CDR3 is TGTGCCAGCAGTAAACCCGGACCGAGTTACATTCAGTACTTC. This encodes CASSKPGPSYIQYF.

The gene calls are TRBV30 and TRBJ1-6; 8 bases align to TRBD1. This CDR3 region has 15 residues. Germline V gene lookup returns CDR1 GTSNPN and CDR2 SVGIG (reference sequence). The V segment lost 0 bases and the J segment 9 bases; nucleotides outside the gene matches: 7. Here the CDR3 reads CAWSVRTGIGSPLHF. CDR3 DNA sequence: TGTGCCTGGAGTGTACGGACAGGGATAGGTTCACCCCTCCACTTT.

The genes are TRBV30 and TRBJ1-2; tentatively, D is TRBD1 (5 bases). The V gene lost 7 bases and the J gene lost 8 bases, with 14 bases spanning the gap. From germline, CDR1 is GTSNPN and CDR2 SVGIG (reference sequence). The CDR3 covers 11 residues. The CDR3 loop reads CAFHRQKGYTF. The CDR3 coding sequence is TGTGCCTTCCACCGACAGAAGGGCTACACCTTC.

The V call is TRBV7-7, the J call TRBJ2-7, with D hard to call. The V and J ends lost 1 base and 1 base respectively, with 8 bases between them. The germline V gene encodes CDR1 SSHAT and CDR2 FNYEAQ (reference sequence). The CDR3 length is 14 residues. This chain's CDR3 is CASSLGDASYEQYF. The CDR3 nucleotides read TGTGCCAGCAGCTTAGGCGACGCATCCTACGAGCAGTACTTC.

This chain joins TRBV6-5 and TRBJ1-2, with D possibly being TRBD1 (5 bases). Deletions cut 7 bases from V and 0 bases from J, with 12 bases between. The CDR3 is made up of 14 amino acids. Per the germline V gene, CDR1 is MNHEY and CDR2 is SVGAGI. The CDR3 nucleotides are TGTGCCAGCATCGGGGCAGCAGCTAACTATGGCTACACCTTC. This gives the protein CASIGAAANYGYTF.

The chain links TRBV5-1 to TRBJ2-7; possibly TRBD2 for D (5 bases). V was pared by 4 bases and J by 2 bases, with 13 bases between. CDR3 length: 14 residues. Looked up from germline, CDR1 is SGHRS and CDR2 is YFSETQ. Here the CDR3 DNA reads TGCGCCAGCAGCAGCGGTTTTGAGCCCTACGAGCAGTACTTC. Protein product: CASSSGFEPYEQYF.

J is TRBJ2-7 and V is TRBV21-1; the D call of TRBD1 is as the table states it, not checked on the DNA. TRBV21-1 corresponds to a pseudogene. The CDR3 is 17 residues long. The CDR3 sequence: CASSKEADRAGSYEQYF. The CDR3 region has the DNA TGTGCCAGCAGCAAAGAAGCAGACAGGGCAGGGTCCTACGAGCAGTACTTC.

The rearrangement uses TRBV28 and TRBJ1-4; D possibly corresponds to TRBD1 (5 bases). The CDR3 runs 14 residues. The V and J ends lost 8 bases and 7 bases respectively, with 17 bases between them. Looked up from germline, CDR1 is MDHEN and CDR2 is SYDVKM. In DNA form, the CDR3 reads TGTGCCAGCCAGGGCGGGGCGCGGGTTGAAAAACTGTTTTTT. It is translated as CASQGGARVEKLFF.